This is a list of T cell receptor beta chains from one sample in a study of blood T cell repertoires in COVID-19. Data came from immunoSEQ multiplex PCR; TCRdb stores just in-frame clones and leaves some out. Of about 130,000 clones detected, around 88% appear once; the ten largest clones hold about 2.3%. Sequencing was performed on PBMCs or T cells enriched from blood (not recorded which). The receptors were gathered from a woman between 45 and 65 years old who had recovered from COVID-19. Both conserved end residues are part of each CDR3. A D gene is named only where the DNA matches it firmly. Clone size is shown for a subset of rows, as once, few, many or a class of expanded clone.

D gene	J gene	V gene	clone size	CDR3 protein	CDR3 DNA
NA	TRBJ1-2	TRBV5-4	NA	CASSLDRYGYTF	TGTGCCAGCAGCTTGGACAGATATGGCTACACCTTC
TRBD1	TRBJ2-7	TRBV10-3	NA	CAISNPDRDFPEQYF	TGTGCCATCAGTAACCCGGACAGGGACTTTCCCGAGCAGTACTTC
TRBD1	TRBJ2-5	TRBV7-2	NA	CASSLMDRAETQYF	TGTGCCAGCAGCCTCATGGACAGGGCGGAGACCCAGTACTTC
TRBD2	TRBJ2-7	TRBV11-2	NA	CASSLSLAGENYEQYF	TGTGCCAGCAGCCTCTCCCTAGCGGGGGAAAACTACGAGCAGTACTTC
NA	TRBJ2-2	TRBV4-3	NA	CASSQDLFPARKNTGELFF	TGCGCCAGCAGCCAAGATCTATTCCCCGCGCGGAAGAACACCGGGGAGCTGTTTTTT
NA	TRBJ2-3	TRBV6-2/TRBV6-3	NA	CASSKIAVTSTDTQYF	TGTGCCAGCAGTAAGATAGCGGTAACTAGCACAGATACGCAGTATTTT
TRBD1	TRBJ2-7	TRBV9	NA	CASSVGTGGDEQYF	TGTGCCAGCAGCGTAGGGACAGGGGGAGACGAGCAGTACTTC
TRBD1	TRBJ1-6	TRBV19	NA	CASSIQGGNSPLHF	TGTGCCAGTAGTATCCAGGGGGGTAATTCACCCCTCCACTTT
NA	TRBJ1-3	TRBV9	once	CASSVAGNSGNTIYF	TGTGCCAGCAGCGTAGCGGGAAACTCTGGAAACACCATATATTTT
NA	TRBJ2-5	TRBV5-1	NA	CASSLGRGETQYF	TGCGCCAGCAGCTTGGGAAGGGGAGAGACCCAGTACTTC
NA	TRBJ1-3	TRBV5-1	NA	CASRGGSSGNTIYF	TGCGCCAGCAGGGGTGGGAGCTCTGGAAACACCATATATTTT
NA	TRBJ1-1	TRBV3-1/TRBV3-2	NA	CASSQGGHLGRDTEAFF	TGTGCCAGCAGCCAAGGGGGACACCTCGGGAGGGACACTGAAGCTTTCTTT
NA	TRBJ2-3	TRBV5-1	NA	CASSPSGTDTQYF	TGCGCCAGCAGCCCCTCGGGCACAGATACGCAGTATTTT
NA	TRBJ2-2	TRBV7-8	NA	CASSLALSRGTGELFF	TGTGCCAGCAGCTTAGCGCTAAGTCGGGGCACCGGGGAGCTGTTTTTT
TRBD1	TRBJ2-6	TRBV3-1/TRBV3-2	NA	CASSQDFDRDLSGANVLTF	TGTGCCAGCAGCCAAGATTTTGACAGGGATCTCTCTGGGGCCAACGTCCTGACTTTC
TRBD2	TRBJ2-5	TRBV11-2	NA	CASSLGDTGLAGNQTQYF	TGTGCCAGCAGCTTAGGAGACACCGGACTAGCGGGTAATCAGACCCAGTACTTC
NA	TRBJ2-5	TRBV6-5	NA	CASSYSNRVQETQYF	TGTGCCAGCAGTTACTCGAACAGGGTCCAAGAGACCCAGTACTTC
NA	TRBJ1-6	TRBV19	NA	CATGGVGNSPLHF	TGTGCCACTGGGGGGGTCGGGAATTCACCCCTCCACTTT
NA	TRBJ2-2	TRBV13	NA	CASSEHPSLNTGELFF	TGTGCCAGCAGTGAACACCCGTCCCTTAACACCGGGGAGCTGTTTTTT
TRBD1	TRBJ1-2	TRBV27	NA	CASSLSGGNGYTF	TGTGCCAGCAGCCTCTCAGGGGGCAACGGCTACACCTTC
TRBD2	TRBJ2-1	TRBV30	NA	CAWSSTGTSGGARDEQFF	TGTGCCTGGAGTAGCACGGGGACTAGCGGGGGGGCCAGGGATGAGCAGTTCTTC
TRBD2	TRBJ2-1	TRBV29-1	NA	CSAEGAGGVLDAYNEQFF	TGCAGCGCCGAGGGAGCGGGGGGGGTACTCGACGCCTACAATGAGCAGTTCTTC
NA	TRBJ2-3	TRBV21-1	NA	CASSKGLVGTDTQYF	TGTGCCAGCAGCAAAGGACTAGTTGGCACAGATACGCAGTATTTT
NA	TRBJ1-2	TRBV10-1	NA	CASSEQGSYGYTF	TGCGCCAGCAGCGAACAGGGTAGCTATGGCTACACCTTC
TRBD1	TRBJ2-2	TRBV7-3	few	CASSPQGDGELFF	TGTGCCAGCAGCCCTCAGGGGGACGGGGAGCTGTTTTTT
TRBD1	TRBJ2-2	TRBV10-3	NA	CAMTGGNTGELFF	TGTGCCATGACAGGGGGCAACACCGGGGAGCTGTTTTTT
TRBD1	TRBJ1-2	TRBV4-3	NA	CASSYHPGTEGDGYTF	TGCGCCAGCAGCTATCACCCCGGGACAGAAGGGGATGGCTACACCTTC
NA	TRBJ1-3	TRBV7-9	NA	CASSSGFNGNTIYF	TGTGCCAGCAGCTCAGGGTTTAATGGAAACACCATATATTTT
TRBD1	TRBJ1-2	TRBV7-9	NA	CASSQQGANYGYTF	TGTGCCAGCAGCCAACAGGGGGCCAACTATGGCTACACCTTC
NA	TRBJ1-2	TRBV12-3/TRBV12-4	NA	CASTLGGYGYTF	TGTGCCAGCACCCTGGGCGGGTATGGCTACACCTTC
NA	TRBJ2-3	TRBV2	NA	CASSDLAWATDTQYF	TGTGCCAGCAGTGATCTAGCTTGGGCCACAGATACGCAGTATTTT
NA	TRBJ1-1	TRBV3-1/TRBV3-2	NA	CASSREGSGAFF	TGTGCCAGCAGCCGCGAGGGTTCTGGAGCTTTCTTT
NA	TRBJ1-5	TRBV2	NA	CASRRVRGPSNQPQHF	TGTGCCAGCAGACGAGTGCGGGGGCCTAGCAATCAGCCCCAGCATTTT
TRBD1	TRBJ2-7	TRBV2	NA	CASSEAQGSYEQYF	TGTGCCAGCAGTGAAGCACAGGGGAGCTACGAGCAGTACTTC
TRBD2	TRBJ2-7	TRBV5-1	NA	CASSSRGSGADEQYF	TGCGCCAGCAGCTCCCGGGGTAGCGGGGCGGACGAGCAGTACTTC
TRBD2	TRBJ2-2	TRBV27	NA	CASSLASGGAIGELFF	TGTGCCAGCAGTTTAGCTAGCGGGGGGGCTATCGGGGAGCTGTTTTTT
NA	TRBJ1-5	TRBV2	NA	CASSEQGSNQPQHF	TGTGCCAGCAGTGAACAGGGGAGCAATCAGCCCCAGCATTTT
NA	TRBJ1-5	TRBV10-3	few	CAISQGGQPQHF	TGTGCCATCAGCCAGGGCGGCCAGCCCCAGCATTTT
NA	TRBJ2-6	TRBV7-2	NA	CASSLAGGSSGANVLTF	TGTGCCAGCAGCTTAGCAGGGGGAAGCTCTGGGGCCAACGTCCTGACTTTC